Listed below are T cell receptor beta chains from one sample, sequenced in a study of blood T cell repertoires in COVID-19. Sequencing used immunoSEQ multiplex PCR; TCRdb keeps in-frame clones, though not all of them. The table includes tens of thousands of clones, approximately 94% detected once. The sequenced sample consisted of peripheral blood. These receptors came from a human donor in a cohort sampled during active COVID-19. CDR3s include the opening cysteine and the closing phenylalanine or tryptophan. The D gene is left open where the match is weak. Clone size is not always given. Where it is, it says once, few, many or a class for expanded clones.

DNA	CDR3	size	V	J	length	D
TGTGCCAGCAGCAATCGCTTAGGGACGGGAGGGGACAATGAGCAGTTCTTC	CASSNRLGTGGDNEQFF	NA	TRBV11-2	TRBJ2-1	17	TRBD2
TGTGCCAGCAGCCCGGACAGGGACTATGGCTACACCTTC	CASSPDRDYGYTF	NA	TRBV21-1	TRBJ1-2	13	NA
TGCGCCAGCAGCTCGCCGACAGGGGGCGAAACAGATACGCAGTATTTT	CASSSPTGGETDTQYF	NA	TRBV5-1	TRBJ2-3	16	TRBD1
TGTGCCAGCAGCAAGGACAGGGTTCCTAATGAAAAACTGTTTTTT	CASSKDRVPNEKLFF	NA	TRBV14	TRBJ1-4	15	TRBD1
TGTGCCACCAGTGATCCGCGGACAGGGATTGGCGAGACCCAGTACTTC	CATSDPRTGIGETQYF	NA	TRBV24-1	TRBJ2-5	16	TRBD1
TGTGCCATCAGCCCAGGGGGGACAGGGAACACCGGGGAGCTGTTTTTT	CAISPGGTGNTGELFF	NA	TRBV10-3	TRBJ2-2	16	TRBD1
TGTGCCATCAGGGGGGCTCTGTCATCGAACACCGGGGAGCTGTTTTTT	CAIRGALSSNTGELFF	once	TRBV10-3	TRBJ2-2	16	NA
TGTGCCAGTAGTATAGGGACAGCTGTAAATCAGCCCCAGCATTTT	CASSIGTAVNQPQHF	NA	TRBV19	TRBJ1-5	15	NA
TGTGCCAGTAGTACCGGGACAGGGGCCTTCGGCTACACCTTC	CASSTGTGAFGYTF	NA	TRBV19	TRBJ1-2	14	TRBD1
TGCGCCAGCAGCCTGGAGACAGGGGAAGGTGGAAAACTGTTTTTT	CASSLETGEGGKLFF	NA	TRBV5-1	TRBJ1-4	15	TRBD1
TGTGCCAGCAGCTTAGCATGGACTAGCGGCCCTAGCACAGATACGCAGTATTTT	CASSLAWTSGPSTDTQYF	NA	TRBV11-3	TRBJ2-3	18	TRBD2